Listed below are T cell receptor beta chains from one sample, sequenced in a study of patients and donors after allogeneic stem cell transplantation. Via MiXCR, TCRdb re-called the RT-PCR reads, giving one row per CDR3 protein. The sample shows 30,000 to 40,000 distinct CDR3 sequences, roughly a third of them seen only once. The specimen sequenced was blood, either unsorted or a sorted T cell fraction (not recorded which). The receptors derive from a human donor who was either an allogeneic HSCT recipient or a stem cell or donor lymphocyte infusion donor (not recorded which). It is not recorded whose cells these are; they may come from a transplant donor. The CDR3 runs from the conserved cysteine through the conserved F or W. A D gene is named only where the DNA matches it firmly. Clone size, where shown, is once, few, many, or a class for clones that have expanded.

CDR3 protein: CASSSTDIGYAQYF
CDR3 DNA: TGTGCCAGCAGTTCAACCGACATAGGATATGCGCAGTATTTT
V gene: TRBV27
J gene: TRBJ2-3
D gene: -
clone size: -

CDR3 protein: CASSLKGETQYF
CDR3 DNA: TGCGCCAGCAGCTTGAAGGGAGAGACCCAGTACTTC
V gene: TRBV5-1
J gene: TRBJ2-5
D gene: -
clone size: once

CDR3 protein: CATADFYEQYF
CDR3 DNA: TGTGCCACCGCTGATTTCTACGAGCAGTACTTC
V gene: TRBV24-1
J gene: TRBJ2-7
D gene: -
clone size: -

CDR3 protein: CATSDEGLYEQYF
CDR3 DNA: TGTGCCACCAGTGATGAGGGCCTCTACGAGCAGTACTTC
V gene: TRBV24-1
J gene: TRBJ2-7
D gene: -
clone size: -

CDR3 protein: CSARGVPTDTQYF
CDR3 DNA: TGCAGTGCTAGAGGGGTACCCACAGATACGCAGTATTTT
V gene: TRBV20-1
J gene: TRBJ2-3
D gene: -
clone size: -

CDR3 protein: CASRPRDRGQGLSGANVLTF
CDR3 DNA: TGTGCCAGTAGGCCTCGGGACAGGGGGCAGGGCTTGTCTGGGGCCAACGTCCTGACTTTC
V gene: TRBV19
J gene: TRBJ2-6
D gene: TRBD1
clone size: -

CDR3 protein: CASSRYRGRNQPQHF
CDR3 DNA: TGTGCCAGTAGTAGATACAGGGGCAGGAATCAGCCCCAGCATTTT
V gene: TRBV19
J gene: TRBJ1-5
D gene: TRBD1
clone size: -

CDR3 protein: CASRTGTGGTDTQYF
CDR3 DNA: TGTGCCAGCAGGACCGGGACAGGGGGCACAGATACGCAGTATTTT
V gene: TRBV12-3/TRBV12-4
J gene: TRBJ2-3
D gene: TRBD1
clone size: few

CDR3 protein: CASSRQGPAFF
CDR3 DNA: TGTGCCAGCAGTAGACAGGGACCCGCTTTCTTT
V gene: TRBV12-3/TRBV12-4
J gene: TRBJ1-1
D gene: TRBD1
clone size: many

CDR3 protein: CASSLGLSSYNEQFF
CDR3 DNA: TGTGCCAGCAGTTTGGGACTTAGCTCCTACAATGAGCAGTTCTTC
V gene: TRBV11-1
J gene: TRBJ2-1
D gene: -
clone size: few

CDR3 protein: CASSYSSVGNYGYTF
CDR3 DNA: TGTGCCAGCAGTTACTCGTCGGTAGGGAACTATGGCTACACCTTC
V gene: TRBV6-5
J gene: TRBJ1-2
D gene: -
clone size: -

CDR3 protein: CSALTVRDTEAFF
CDR3 DNA: TGCAGTGCCTTGACGGTGAGGGACACTGAAGCTTTCTTT
V gene: TRBV20-1
J gene: TRBJ1-1
D gene: -
clone size: once

CDR3 protein: CSVDSSGYTF
CDR3 DNA: TGCAGCGTTGACAGCAGTGGCTACACCTTC
V gene: TRBV29-1
J gene: TRBJ1-2
D gene: -
clone size: -

CDR3 protein: CASSQDRQDGYTF
CDR3 DNA: TGCGCCAGCAGCCAAGATCGACAGGATGGCTACACCTTC
V gene: TRBV4-3
J gene: TRBJ1-2
D gene: -
clone size: many

CDR3 protein: CSAIPGGGEGQPQHF
CDR3 DNA: TGCAGTGCCATCCCAGGAGGAGGGGAGGGGCAGCCCCAGCATTTT
V gene: TRBV20-1
J gene: TRBJ1-5
D gene: -
clone size: once

CDR3 protein: CASSFPGRGIWEQFF
CDR3 DNA: TGCGCCAGCAGCTTCCCCGGGAGGGGGATTTGGGAGCAGTTCTTC
V gene: TRBV5-1
J gene: TRBJ2-1
D gene: TRBD2
clone size: -

CDR3 protein: CASSPDRAYPYGYTF
CDR3 DNA: TGCGCCAGCAGCCCGGACAGGGCCTACCCGTATGGCTACACCTTC
V gene: TRBV5-1
J gene: TRBJ1-2
D gene: TRBD1
clone size: few

CDR3 protein: CSAKEDREGNEQFF
CDR3 DNA: TGCAGTGCCAAAGAGGACAGGGAGGGCAATGAGCAGTTCTTC
V gene: TRBV20-1
J gene: TRBJ2-1
D gene: -
clone size: -

CDR3 protein: CASSLGAGNQETQYF
CDR3 DNA: TGTGCCAGCAGCTTAGGAGCAGGGAACCAAGAGACCCAGTACTTC
V gene: TRBV7-9
J gene: TRBJ2-5
D gene: -
clone size: -

CDR3 protein: CASLSPTEAFF
CDR3 DNA: TGTGCCAGCTTGTCTCCCACTGAAGCTTTCTTT
V gene: TRBV6-5
J gene: TRBJ1-1
D gene: -
clone size: few

CDR3 protein: CASSLAYGETQYF
CDR3 DNA: TGCGCCAGCAGCTTGGCTTACGGAGAGACCCAGTACTTC
V gene: TRBV5-1
J gene: TRBJ2-5
D gene: -
clone size: -

CDR3 protein: CASSSWDTQETQYF
CDR3 DNA: TGTGCCAGCAGCTCCTGGGACACACAAGAGACCCAGTACTTC
V gene: TRBV7-9
J gene: TRBJ2-5
D gene: -
clone size: -

CDR3 protein: CASSLNLGHNGQFF
CDR3 DNA: TGTGCCAGCAGCTTGAATCTGGGACACAATGGGCAGTTCTTC
V gene: TRBV7-9
J gene: TRBJ2-1
D gene: -
clone size: many

CDR3 protein: CASSTFQAGTEAFF
CDR3 DNA: TGTGCCAGCAGCACCTTTCAAGCGGGCACTGAAGCTTTCTTT
V gene: TRBV7-6
J gene: TRBJ1-1
D gene: -
clone size: few

CDR3 protein: CSATKSNTGELFF
CDR3 DNA: TGCAGTGCCACAAAATCGAACACCGGGGAGCTGTTTTTT
V gene: TRBV20-1
J gene: TRBJ2-2
D gene: -
clone size: once

CDR3 protein: CASSEWVGPAREKLFF
CDR3 DNA: TGTGCCAGCAGTGAATGGGTAGGGCCAGCGAGGGAAAAACTGTTTTTT
V gene: TRBV25-1
J gene: TRBJ1-4
D gene: -
clone size: -

CDR3 protein: CATSFRQGRNEQFF
CDR3 DNA: TGTGCCACCAGCTTCCGACAGGGTCGGAATGAGCAGTTCTTC
V gene: TRBV15
J gene: TRBJ2-1
D gene: TRBD1
clone size: -

CDR3 protein: CASTLDLGINEKLFF
CDR3 DNA: TGTGCCAGCACCCTCGACTTGGGGATTAATGAAAAACTGTTTTTT
V gene: TRBV7-9
J gene: TRBJ1-4
D gene: -
clone size: few

CDR3 protein: CSVEIGGEVSYEQYF
CDR3 DNA: TGCAGCGTTGAAATTGGCGGGGAGGTTTCCTACGAGCAGTACTTC
V gene: TRBV29-1
J gene: TRBJ2-7
D gene: -
clone size: few

CDR3 protein: CASSHRPPGGYGYTF
CDR3 DNA: TGTGCCAGCAGCCATCGACCCCCAGGGGGTTATGGCTACACCTTC
V gene: TRBV7-2
J gene: TRBJ1-2
D gene: TRBD1
clone size: few

CDR3 protein: CASSPRTAGHNQPQHF
CDR3 DNA: TGTGCCAGCAGCCCCCGGACAGCGGGACACAATCAGCCCCAGCATTTT
V gene: TRBV7-2
J gene: TRBJ1-5
D gene: -
clone size: few